These 19 T cell receptor beta chains share one sample of origin, sequenced in a study of cytomegalovirus exposure and HLA in healthy donors. PCR involved 60 Vbeta and 13 Jbeta primers. Method: immunoSEQ multiplex PCR; TCRdb's copy keeps in-frame clones and lacks some. The data contain roughly 140,000 clones, 70% to 80% of them singletons. Input material: PBMCs. Receptors originate from a woman younger than 35 in good health and CMV-seropositive.

The CDR3 DNA follows: TGTGCCTGGGCCTATGAGGGGGCTGGCTACACCTTC. This codes for CAWAYEGAGYTF. The chain carries TRBV30 and TRBJ1-2, with TRBD1 matching 7 bases. Looked up from germline, CDR1 is GTSNPN and CDR2 is SVGIG (reference sequence). Trimming removed 5 bases from V and 7 bases from J; junction bases left unmatched: 7. The CDR3 spans 12 residues.

This chain links TRBV4-1 with TRBJ1-2; a possible D gene is TRBD1 (5 bases). The CDR3 is 14 amino acids. Germline V lookup: CDR1 MGHRA, CDR2 YSYEKL. Between the trimmed V and J ends, which lost 1 base and 2 bases, there was a span of 8 bases. The CDR3 loop reads CASSQGQSNYGYTF. As DNA, the CDR3 is TGCGCCAGCAGCCAAGGACAGTCCAACTATGGCTACACCTTC.

This chain uses TRBV6-6 with TRBJ1-3; 7 nucleotides agree with TRBD1. V dropped 7 bases and J dropped 0; count of bases not matched to a gene: 3. Per germline, CDR1 MNHNY and CDR2 SVGAGI (reference sequence). This CDR3 has 14 residues. CDR3 nucleotide sequence: TGTGCCAGCAAGGGACAGCGCTCTGGAAACACCATATATTTT. Protein sequence: CASKGQRSGNTIYF.

The chain recombines TRBV7-8 with TRBJ2-3; TRBD2 is a possible D gene (5 bases). Germline CDR1 reads SGHVS; CDR2 reads FQNEAQ. The CDR3 runs to 13 residues. V shed 5 bases and J shed 8 bases, with 14 bases lying between them. CDR3 coding DNA: TGTGCCAGCAGCCTACTGGATCGGGGTACGCAGTATTTT. It codes for CASSLLDRGTQYF. The full variable domain, completed using reference TRBV7-8 and TRBJ2-3, is GAGVSQSPRYKVAKRGQDVALRCDPISGHVSLFWYQQALGQGPEFLTYFQNEAQLDKSGLPSDRFFAERPEGSVSTLKIQRTQQEDSAVYLCASSLLDRGTQYFGPGTRLTVL.

The J gene is TRBJ2-5, the V gene TRBV7-9; D possibly corresponds to TRBD2 (5 bases). The CDR3 contains 13 residues. The germline gives CDR1 SEHNR, CDR2 FQNEAQ (reference sequence). V was cut by 5 bases and J by 3 bases, with 10 bases left in between. The CDR3 here is CASSADYEETQYF. DNA for the CDR3: TGTGCCAGCAGCGCCGACTACGAAGAGACCCAGTACTTC.

The chain couples TRBV25-1 to TRBJ1-3; no reliable D call. This CDR3 contains 11 residues. Trimming took 4 bases from V and 7 from J, leaving 5 bases between them. Germline-derived CDR1 and CDR2 are MGHDK and SYGVNS. The CDR3 is CASSGGNTIYF. Written as DNA, the CDR3 is TGTGCCAGCAGTGGAGGTAACACCATATATTTT. Filled out from reference TRBV25-1 and TRBJ1-3, the complete variable domain reads EADIYQTPRYLVIGTGKKITLECSQTMGHDKMYWYQQDPGMELHLIHYSYGVNSTEKGDLSSESTVSRIRTEHFPLTLESARPSHTSQYLCASSGGNTIYFGEGSWLTVV.

This rearrangement joins TRBV5-4 to TRBJ2-7; D might be TRBD2 (7 bases). CDR3 length: 16 residues. Germline lookup yields CDR1 SGHNT and CDR2 YYREEE (reference sequence). Deletions cut 3 bases from V and 0 bases from J, with 16 bases between. The CDR3 nucleotides read TGTGCCAGCAGCTCCCTTAAGGGGGGGAACTCCTACGAGCAGTACTTC. It translates to CASSSLKGGNSYEQYF.

This chain connects TRBV19 to TRBJ1-3, with D perhaps TRBD1 (5 bases). The CDR3 runs to 17 residues. CDR1 LNHDA and CDR2 SQIVND come from the germline V gene (reference sequence). V shed 5 bases and J shed 0 bases, with 17 bases lying between them. The DNA of the CDR3 is TGTGCCAGTAGTCCCCTCGGCGGAGGGGACTCTGGAAACACCATATATTTT. Amino acids: CASSPLGGGDSGNTIYF.

The chain recombines TRBV5-6 with TRBJ2-2; TRBD1 aligns across 10 bases. Germline CDR1 and CDR2: SGHDT and YYEEEE. The V gene end was trimmed by 1 base and the J gene end by 2 bases; junction bases not matched to a gene: 8. The CDR3 has 18 residues. As DNA, the CDR3 is TGTGCCAGCAGCTTGCTCGACAGGGGGCGGTCAAACACCGGGGAGCTGTTTTTT. Residues: CASSLLDRGRSNTGELFF.

The chain employs TRBV7-2 and TRBJ2-1, with 13 bases that match TRBD2. Germline CDR1 and CDR2: SGHTA and FQGNSA. There are 17 residues in the CDR3. V was clipped by 5 bases and J by 7 bases; unmatched bases: 11. The CDR3 DNA sequence: TGTGCCAGCAGCGGGACTAGCGGGGTAGGGGGTAAAAATGAGCAGTTCTTC. It codes for CASSGTSGVGGKNEQFF.

This clone was recorded a few times. The chain combines TRBV11-2 with TRBJ1-2; a possible D gene is TRBD1 (6 bases). The ends were cut back, 6 bases at V and 8 bases at J, with 16 bases in the middle. CDR1 is SGHAT, CDR2 FQNNGV, per germline. There are 13 residues in the CDR3. For the CDR3, the DNA is TGTGCCAGCAGTCCGGGACACCCTACGGGCTACACCTTC. Translating gives CASSPGHPTGYTF.

A note on this clone: A junction end diverges from the germline sequence, so it may reflect a read error. This chain connects TRBV7-9 to TRBJ2-7, with no clear D. The CDR3 runs 12 residues. Germline V gives CDR1 SEHNR, CDR2 FQNEAQ (reference sequence). CDR3 sequence: CSSSFTEYEQYF. The CDR3 DNA sequence: TGTTCCAGCAGCTTTACAGAGTACGAGCAGTACTTC.

Worth noting for this clone: The junction departs from the called germline gene at one end, perhaps through a read error. V and J are TRBV5-1 and TRBJ2-7, with D possibly TRBD1 on 6 matching bases. CDR3 size: 14 residues. Looked up from germline, CDR1 is SGHRS and CDR2 is YFSETQ. The CDR3 reads CASSVGQTSYGQYF. Written as DNA, the CDR3 is TGCGCCAGCAGCGTCGGACAGACCTCCTACGGGCAGTACTTC.

A word on this clone: Different DNA sequences within this sample yield the same CDR3. The chain is built from TRBV5-8 and TRBJ1-6, with D perhaps TRBD1 (6 bases). This CDR3 spans 16 amino acids. V lost 4 bases, J lost 7 bases, and 18 bases lay in between. The germline gives CDR1 SGHTS, CDR2 YDEGEE. CDR3 DNA: TGTGCCAGCAGCCAGGACAGACCCGTTGGCAATTCACCCCTCCACTTT. This codes for CASSQDRPVGNSPLHF.

For this clone: A junction end diverges from the germline sequence, so it may reflect a read error. J is TRBJ2-7 and V is TRBV29-1; perhaps TRBD2 as D (6 bases). Germline CDR1 reads SQVTM; CDR2 reads ANQGSEA. The CDR3 spans 14 residues. CDR3 coding DNA: TGCAGCGTTCAAGACGTGGGGGGTCGGCGCGAGCAGTACTTC. Translation gives CSVQDVGGRREQYF.

The chain carries TRBV7-8 and TRBJ1-5, with 7 positions matching TRBD1. The CDR3 consists of 14 residues. Trimming cost V 1 base and J 7 bases; bases outside gene matches: 4. The germline gives CDR1 SGHVS, CDR2 FQNEAQ. The CDR3 nucleotides read TGTGCCAGCAGCTTAGAGACAGGGCCCCAGCCCCAGCATTTT. Protein: CASSLETGPQPQHF.

The J gene is TRBJ2-7, the V gene TRBV5-4; 10 nucleotides line up with TRBD1. Germline V gene lookup returns CDR1 SGHNT and CDR2 YYREEE (reference sequence). Trimming cost V 3 bases and J 5 bases; bases outside gene matches: 8. The CDR3 is made up of 15 amino acids. Here the CDR3 reads CASSSWTGGGDEQYF. The DNA of the CDR3 is TGTGCCAGCAGCTCCTGGACAGGGGGTGGTGACGAGCAGTACTTC.

V is TRBV28 and J is TRBJ1-6; tentatively, D is TRBD1 (6 bases). Germline V CDR1 and CDR2: MDHEN, SYDVKM. The germline V and J ends were trimmed by 6 bases and 7 bases, with 13 bases remaining between them. The CDR3 has 14 amino acids. CDR3 loop: CASSPDRRNSPLHF. The CDR3 region has the DNA TGTGCCAGCAGCCCGGACAGAAGGAATTCACCCCTCCACTTT.

This clone was seen once. This rearrangement joins TRBV6-1 to TRBJ2-5; the D is unclear. Gene TRBJ2-7 matches the end of the DNA better, so the J call may be wrong. From germline, CDR1 is MNHNS and CDR2 SASEGT. There are 11 residues in the CDR3. This chain's CDR3 is CASRRNYEQYF. For the CDR3, the DNA is TGTGCCAGCAGACGCAACTACGAGCAGTACTTC.